These 18 T cell receptor beta chains came from one sample sequenced in a study of blood T cell repertoires in COVID-19. The method was immunoSEQ multiplex PCR; TCRdb's version includes in-frame clones alone and lacks a portion of them. This sample has 360,000 or so clones, with 85% to 90% found just once. Sample: peripheral blood. The receptor set was obtained from a man aged 18-30 years with active or convalescent COVID-19.

The gene calls are TRBV7-6 and TRBJ2-3, with D unresolved. The germline gives CDR1 SGHVS, CDR2 FNYEAQ. Between the trimmed V and J ends, which lost 5 bases and 0 bases, there was a span of 21 bases. The CDR3 has 18 residues. CDR3 sequence (DNA): TGTGCCAGCAGCCGTTCTCCCCCCTCGGCAGGCAGCACAGATACGCAGTATTTT. It specifies CASSRSPPSAGSTDTQYF.

The J gene is TRBJ2-2, the V gene TRBV3-1 (or the pseudogene TRBV3-2); TRBD2 matches at 9 bases. CDR3 length: 16 amino acids. Trimming removed 0 bases from V and 6 bases from J; junction bases left unmatched: 5. CDR1 and CDR2 (germline): LGHDT, YNNKEL (reference sequence). The CDR3 is CASSQDGGRGSGELFF. DNA of the CDR3: TGTGCCAGCAGCCAAGATGGCGGGAGGGGGTCCGGGGAGCTGTTTTTT.

This clone was seen once. This chain links TRBV5-6 with TRBJ1-2; TRBD1 might be the D (6 bases). V was pared by 1 base and J by 4 bases, with 11 bases between. In germline, CDR1 is SGHDT, CDR2 YYEEEE. The CDR3 sequence is 14 residues long. The CDR3 here is CASSLRQDRYGYTF. For the CDR3, the DNA is TGTGCCAGCAGCTTGAGACAGGACCGCTATGGCTACACCTTC.

The chain recombines TRBV27 with TRBJ2-7; tentatively, D is TRBD1 (5 bases). V was pared by 4 bases and J by 4 bases, with 11 bases between. This CDR3 comprises 13 residues. Germline CDR1 reads MNHEY; CDR2 reads SMNVEV (reference sequence). The CDR3 spells CASSWPDSYEQYF. As DNA, the CDR3 is TGTGCCAGCAGTTGGCCCGACAGTTACGAGCAGTACTTC.

The chain employs TRBV5-1 and TRBJ1-1; possibly TRBD1 for D (5 bases). The ends were cut back, 0 bases at V and 1 base at J, with 7 bases in the middle. Looked up from germline, CDR1 is SGHRS and CDR2 is YFSETQ. This CDR3 comprises 14 residues. CDR3 DNA sequence: TGCGCCAGCAGCTTGGGACAGCCGAACACTGAAGCTTTCTTT. Amino acids: CASSLGQPNTEAFF.

This clone showed up just once. V and J are TRBV3-1 (or the pseudogene TRBV3-2) and TRBJ2-7; maybe TRBD1 (6 bases). The V end lost 1 base, the J end lost 3 bases, and 22 bases lay between the germline ends. The CDR3 totals 18 residues. Germline V CDR1 and CDR2: LGHDT, YNNKEL (reference sequence). CDR3: CASSQARFWDKSRYEQYF. CDR3 nucleotide sequence: TGTGCCAGCAGCCAAGCCCGGTTCTGGGACAAGAGTCGCTACGAGCAGTACTTC.

This sequence joins TRBV5-1 and TRBJ2-2; 8 bases agree with TRBD1. V lost 3 bases to trimming and J lost 4 bases; unmatched junction nucleotides: 5. This CDR3 region has 15 residues. The germline V gene encodes CDR1 SGHRS and CDR2 YFSETQ. CDR3 residues: CASSSTTGGTGELFF. In DNA, the CDR3 is TGCGCCAGCAGCTCCACTACAGGGGGCACCGGGGAGCTGTTTTTT. The full variable domain, completed using reference TRBV5-1 and TRBJ2-2, is KAGVTQTPRYLIKTRGQQVTLSCSPISGHRSVSWYQQTPGQGLQFLFEYFSETQRNKGNFPGRFSGRQFSNSRSEMNVSTLELGDSALYLCASSSTTGGTGELFFGEGSRLTVL.

Remarks on this clone: A junction end diverges from the germline sequence, so it may reflect a read error. The chain joins TRBV10-2 to TRBJ2-7; D is uncertain. This CDR3 is 13 amino acids long. The V gene's germline CDR1 is WSHSY and CDR2 SAAADI. The CDR3 region is CASCESTLYEQYF. Written as DNA, the CDR3 is TGCGCCAGCTGTGAGTCGACTCTGTACGAGCAGTACTTC.

V is TRBV11-2 and J is TRBJ1-5; D might be TRBD1 (6 bases). Trimming stripped 5 bases from V and 1 base from J, with 15 bases between. The CDR3 consists of 16 residues. Germline V gives CDR1 SGHAT, CDR2 FQNNGV. The CDR3 DNA follows: TGTGCCAGCAGCCCCCTCGGCCAGGGGAGCAATCAGCCCCAGCATTTT. Protein: CASSPLGQGSNQPQHF.

The CDR3: CAAGGHEQYF. As DNA, the CDR3 is TGTGCCGCGGGGGGTCACGAGCAGTACTTC. The chain joins TRBV27 to TRBJ2-7, with 8 bases lining up with TRBD2. Losses at the gene ends were 11 bases for V and 5 bases for J; bases not matched to a gene: 2. CDR3 size: 10 residues. CDR1 MNHEY and CDR2 SMNVEV come from the germline V gene (reference sequence).

The CDR3 nucleotides read TGTGCCAGCAGCTTAACCGGCGGGGACAGAAAAGAAAAACTGTTTTTT. Its translation is CASSLTGGDRKEKLFF. The gene calls are TRBV7-9 and TRBJ1-4; 7 bases map to TRBD1. From germline, CDR1 is SEHNR and CDR2 FQNEAQ (reference sequence). The CDR3 sequence is 16 residues long. The trim removed 2 bases at V and 8 bases at J, leaving 11 bases unmatched. The whole variable domain, filled in from reference TRBV7-9 and TRBJ1-4, reads DTGVSQNPRHKITKRGQNVTFRCDPISEHNRLYWYRQTLGQGPEFLTYFQNEAQLEKSRLLSDRFSAERPKGSFSTLEIQRTEQGDSAMYLCASSLTGGDRKEKLFFGSGTQLSVL.

V gene TRBV6-5 combines with J gene TRBJ2-5; a weak D match, TRBD1 (6 bases). The V and J ends lost 6 bases and 5 bases respectively, with 13 bases between them. The CDR3 consists of 13 residues. The germline V gene has CDR1 MNHEY and CDR2 SVGAGI. The CDR3 here is CASRTGSSETQYF. CDR3 nucleotides: TGTGCCAGCAGAACAGGGAGTTCGGAGACCCAGTACTTC.

This clone was observed a handful of times. This chain connects TRBV11-1 to TRBJ1-2, with 8 bases lining up with TRBD1. Germline V gives CDR1 SGHAT, CDR2 FQDESV (reference sequence). The CDR3 extends over 15 amino acids. The V and J ends lost 5 bases and 0 bases, in that order; junction bases with no gene match: 5. CDR3 protein: CASSPTDRANYGYTF. The CDR3 DNA follows: TGTGCCAGCAGCCCGACGGACAGGGCTAACTATGGCTACACCTTC. The full variable domain, with the rest looked up from reference TRBV11-1 and TRBJ1-2, is EAEVAQSPRYKITEKSQAVAFWCDPISGHATLYWYRQILGQGPELLVQFQDESVVDDSQLPKDRFSAERLKGVDSTLKIQPAELGDSAMYLCASSPTDRANYGYTFGSGTRLTVV.

The J gene is TRBJ1-4, the V gene TRBV11-2; D is unresolved. This CDR3 has 14 amino acids. Trimming removed 7 bases from V and 11 bases from J, with 20 bases in between. Germline V CDR1 and CDR2: SGHAT, FQNNGV. CDR3 in amino acids: CASTRPGTEEKLFF. The CDR3 nucleotides are TGTGCCAGCACAAGACCGGGAACCGAAGAGAAACTGTTTTTT. Combining the CDR3 with reference TRBV11-2 and TRBJ1-4 gives the whole variable domain EAGVAQSPRYKIIEKRQSVAFWCNPISGHATLYWYQQILGQGPKLLIQFQNNGVVDDSQLPKDRFSAERLKGVDSTLKIQPAKLEDSAVYLCASTRPGTEEKLFFGSGTQLSVL.

The rearrangement joins TRBV5-1 to TRBJ1-2; the D is unclear. This CDR3 spans 14 amino acids. V gave up 6 bases and J gave up 4 bases, with 16 bases separating them. Germline lookup yields CDR1 SGHRS and CDR2 YFSETQ. The DNA of the CDR3 is TGCGCCAGCACAAGCCTCTCAAGCCCCTATGGCTACACCTTC. Protein sequence: CASTSLSSPYGYTF. The whole variable domain, remainder taken from reference TRBV5-1 and TRBJ1-2, is KAGVTQTPRYLIKTRGQQVTLSCSPISGHRSVSWYQQTPGQGLQFLFEYFSETQRNKGNFPGRFSGRQFSNSRSEMNVSTLELGDSALYLCASTSLSSPYGYTFGSGTRLTVV.

The chain is built from TRBV28 and TRBJ1-4, with a tentative D call TRBD1 (5 bases). Trimming left V 8 bases short and J 5 bases short, with 15 bases between. CDR1 is MDHEN and CDR2 is SYDVKM in the germline V gene. This CDR3 has 14 residues. CDR3 sequence: CASDGAGKNEKLFF. In nucleotides, the CDR3 is TGTGCCAGCGATGGGGCAGGGAAGAATGAAAAACTGTTTTTT.

V is TRBV20-1 and J is TRBJ2-1; 12 nucleotides align to TRBD1. The CDR3 spans 11 residues. Germline lookup yields CDR1 DFQATT and CDR2 SNEGSKA (reference sequence). The chain's CDR3 is CVGQGAYEQFF. DNA for the CDR3: TGCGTGGGACAGGGGGCCTATGAGCAGTTCTTC.

V gene TRBV7-8 combines with J gene TRBJ1-3; 9 nucleotides line up with TRBD1. After removal of 1 base from V and 3 bases from J, the junction contained 1 base not matched to a gene. Germline values: CDR1 SGHVS, CDR2 FQNEAQ. There are 15 residues in the CDR3. The CDR3 bases are TGTGCCAGCAGCTTAGGGACAGGGGTTGGAAACACCATATATTTT. Translating gives CASSLGTGVGNTIYF.